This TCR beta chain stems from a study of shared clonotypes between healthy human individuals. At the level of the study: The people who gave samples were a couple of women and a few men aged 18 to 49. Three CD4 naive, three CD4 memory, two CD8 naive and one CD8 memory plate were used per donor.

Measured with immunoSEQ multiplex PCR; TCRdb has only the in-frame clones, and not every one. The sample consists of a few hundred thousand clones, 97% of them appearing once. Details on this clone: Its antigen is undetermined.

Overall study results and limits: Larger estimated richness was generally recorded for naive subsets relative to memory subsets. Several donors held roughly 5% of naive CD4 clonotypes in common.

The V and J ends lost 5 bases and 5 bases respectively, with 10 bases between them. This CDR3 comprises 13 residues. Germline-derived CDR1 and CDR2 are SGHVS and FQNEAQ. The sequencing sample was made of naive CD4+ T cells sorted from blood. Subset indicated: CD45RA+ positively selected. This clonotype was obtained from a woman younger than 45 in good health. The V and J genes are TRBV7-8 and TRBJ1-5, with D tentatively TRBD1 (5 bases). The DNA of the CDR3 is TGTGCCAGCAGCGCCGACAGATATCAGCCCCAGCATTTT. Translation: CASSADRYQPQHF.